These 16 T cell receptor beta chains were all obtained from the same sample, sequenced in a study of beta chain features in type 1 diabetes. The whole isolated RNA underwent reverse transcription, so sequencing captured expressed TCRB transcripts. Sequencing used immunoSEQ multiplex PCR; TCRdb keeps in-frame clones, though not all of them. The sample lists fewer than 200,000 clones; approximately 13% were seen once. The material sequenced was central memory CD4+ T cells from blood. The receptors here all came from a woman younger than 30 in good health.

The chain joins TRBV19 to TRBJ1-5, with 7 bases fitting TRBD1. The V gene end was trimmed by 3 bases and the J gene end by 2 bases; junction bases not matched to a gene: 10. CDR3 length: 17 residues. Per the germline V gene, CDR1 is LNHDA and CDR2 is SQIVND (reference sequence). CDR3 coding DNA: TGTGCCAGTAGTATGGCATACAGGGGCATGGGCAATCAGCCCCAGCATTTT. Its protein product is CASSMAYRGMGNQPQHF.

This clone turned up a few times. The J gene is TRBJ1-1, the V gene TRBV2, with 7 bases that match TRBD1. The CDR3 is made up of 12 amino acids. CDR1 is SNHLY and CDR2 is FYNNEI in the germline V gene. This CDR3 is CARQGADTEAFF. CDR3 bases: TGTGCAAGACAGGGAGCGGACACTGAAGCTTTCTTT.

The chain uses TRBV2 and TRBJ2-7; the match to TRBD1 covers 12 bases. In germline, CDR1 is SNHLY, CDR2 FYNNEI. Losses at the gene ends were 6 bases for V and 7 bases for J; bases not matched to a gene: 13. The CDR3 runs 16 residues. CDR3 region: CASRDGTGGVAGEQYF. DNA for the CDR3: TGTGCCAGCAGGGACGGGACAGGGGGCGTAGCGGGGGAGCAGTACTTC.

V and J are TRBV16 and TRBJ2-1; TRBD2 aligns across 9 bases. Unmatched junction bases numbered 9, after V lost 4 bases and J lost 5 bases. CDR3 length equals 16 residues. Per germline, CDR1 KGHSY and CDR2 FQNENV. CDR3: CASSPRRASGNNEQFF. The CDR3 DNA follows: TGTGCCAGCAGCCCCCGAAGGGCTAGCGGGAACAATGAGCAGTTCTTC.

The table lists this clone with a few counts. J is TRBJ2-1 and V is TRBV28; TRBD2 agrees at 8 bases. The CDR3 has 14 amino acids. Unmatched junction bases numbered 7, after V lost 5 bases and J lost 7 bases. Germline V gene lookup returns CDR1 MDHEN and CDR2 SYDVKM. This chain's CDR3 is CASSGAGERNEQFF. The CDR3 nucleotides are TGTGCCAGCAGTGGAGCGGGAGAGAGGAATGAGCAGTTCTTC.

The chain is built from TRBV7-2 and TRBJ2-5, with D perhaps matching TRBD2 (6 bases). V was shortened by 1 base and J by 1 base, with 19 bases between the two germline ends. Looked up from germline, CDR1 is SGHTA and CDR2 is FQGNSA. This CDR3 has 18 residues. The CDR3 DNA follows: TGTGCCAGCAGCTTAGTCCCTCGGAGGGGAATGATCCAAGAGACCCAGTACTTC. Protein product: CASSLVPRRGMIQETQYF.

In this sample, this clone turned up a few times. The J gene is TRBJ2-1, the V gene TRBV5-1, with 10 positions matching TRBD1. Looked up from germline, CDR1 is SGHRS and CDR2 is YFSETQ. The length of the CDR3 is 15 residues. V gave up 3 bases and J gave up 6 bases; unmatched junction bases: 6. The CDR3 is CASSSGTGVGNEQFF. The CDR3 nucleotides are TGCGCCAGCAGCTCCGGGACAGGGGTAGGCAATGAGCAGTTCTTC.

The rearrangement uses TRBV14 and TRBJ2-5; no definite D call. Germline V gives CDR1 SGHDN, CDR2 FVKESK. V was clipped by 0 bases and J by 1 base, with 6 bases between them. The CDR3 covers 14 residues. The CDR3 reads CASSQDRIQETQYF. The CDR3 nucleotides read TGTGCCAGCAGCCAAGACAGGATCCAAGAGACCCAGTACTTC.

J is TRBJ1-5 and V is TRBV2; perhaps TRBD1 as D (6 bases). Trimming shortened V by 7 bases and J by 0 bases, and 13 bases separated the two germline ends. Germline values: CDR1 SNHLY, CDR2 FYNNEI. The CDR3 runs 15 residues. CDR3 amino acids: CASNRQQGSNQPQHF. Here the CDR3 DNA reads TGTGCCAGCAATCGGCAACAGGGTAGCAATCAGCCCCAGCATTTT.

The CDR3 sequence is CAIKVTGTGDETQYF. CDR3 in DNA: TGTGCCATCAAAGTTACCGGGACAGGGGACGAGACCCAGTACTTC. The V gene is TRBV6-1, the J gene TRBJ2-5; 10 bases fit TRBD1. J gave up 5 bases and V 10 bases, and 13 bases lay outside the gene matches. The CDR3 runs to 15 residues. Per the germline V gene, CDR1 is MNHNS and CDR2 is SASEGT.

This clone was seen a handful of times. The rearrangement joins TRBV6-1 to TRBJ2-7; D is ambiguous. The CDR3 is made up of 13 amino acids. Germline V gene sequence: CDR1 MNHNS, CDR2 SASEGT. V gave up 4 bases and J gave up 5 bases, with 12 bases separating them. CDR3 nucleotides: TGTGCCAGCAGTGGTCCCAATTTAGACGAGCAGTACTTC. Its translation: CASSGPNLDEQYF.

CDR3 in DNA: TGCAGCGTTGAATTCCCGAGCTCTGGAAACACCATATATTTT. The encoded protein is CSVEFPSSGNTIYF. J is TRBJ1-3 and V is TRBV29-1; D gene unclear. The CDR3 extends over 14 amino acids. Trimming left V 2 bases short and J 0 bases short, with 8 bases between. Per germline, CDR1 SQVTM and CDR2 ANQGSEA.

The chain is built from TRBV2 and TRBJ2-7; the D gene is possibly TRBD2 (5 bases). This CDR3 region has 13 residues. V lost 11 bases, J lost 2 bases, and 16 bases lay in between. Germline CDR1 and CDR2: SNHLY and FYNNEI. CDR3 in DNA: TGTGCCGGGCGTGGGAGCGGTGCCTACGAGCAGTACTTC. It codes for CAGRGSGAYEQYF. The full variable domain, rest sourced from reference TRBV2 and TRBJ2-7, is EPEVTQTPSHQVTQMGQEVILRCVPISNHLYFYWYRQILGQKVEFLVSFYNNEISEKSEIFDDQFSVERPDGSNFTLKIRSTKLEDSAMYFCAGRGSGAYEQYFGPGTRLTVT.

The gene calls are TRBV15 and TRBJ2-4; 7 nucleotides match TRBD1. The J segment lost 2 bases and the V segment lost 3 bases, leaving 10 bases of the junction unmatched. The CDR3 has 17 residues. CDR1 and CDR2 from the germline V gene are LNHNV and YYDKDF (reference sequence). The CDR3 is CATSSPSTGLTKNIQYF. The CDR3 region has the DNA TGTGCCACCAGCAGTCCTTCGACAGGGTTGACCAAAAACATTCAGTACTTC.

V gene TRBV7-2 combines with J gene TRBJ2-1; 9 nucleotides align to TRBD2. There are 17 residues in the CDR3. Germline CDR1 is SGHTA and CDR2 is FQGNSA. V dropped 1 base and J dropped 7; count of bases not matched to a gene: 11. CDR3 bases: TGTGCCAGCAGCTTAGTCGGCGGGCTAGCGGGAAATAATGAGCAGTTCTTC. Translation gives CASSLVGGLAGNNEQFF.

This clone was seen more than once but under ten times. This chain joins TRBV18 and TRBJ2-5; 8 bases are a match to TRBD2. The junction had 2 bases not matched to a gene; V was cut back by 1 base and J by 1 base. The length of the CDR3 is 15 residues. In germline, CDR1 is KGHSH, CDR2 LQKENI. CDR3 amino acids: CASSPQSGGQETQYF. The CDR3 DNA reads TGTGCCAGCTCACCACAGAGCGGGGGCCAAGAGACCCAGTACTTC.